The present T cell receptor beta chain was sequenced within a study of response to subunit inactivated influenza vaccine (dated by TCRdb to about 2018). Background for the entire study: Deep quantitative profiling of the T cell receptor repertoire was used in the study to follow responses to a trivalent subunit inactivated influenza vaccine. On the study overall, not on this receptor specifically: The authors suggested that each seasonal influenza vaccination may recruit only a limited number of new T cells.

The germline V gene sets CDR1 to LGHNA and CDR2 to YNFKEQ. After removal of 1 base from V and 7 bases from J, the junction retains 12 bases not matched to a gene. Including cysteine and phenylalanine, the CDR3 has 17 amino acids. Kept here is only the CDR3 DNA, which spans 51 bases and is read in frame from base 1. This clonotype was observed a handful of times. Which antigen it targets is not known. Base qualities are not at hand, and no much larger clone is one base apart. Libraries were made using RT-PCR. Sequencing took place on an Illumina HiSeq 2500. In TCRdb, the public reads were trimmed at Q25 with fastp and aligned with MiXCR, with productive beta chains retained. Rows are unified per CDR3 protein, each entry keeping the most common DNA and genes. The sample profile shows 800,000 to 1,000,000 distinct CDR3 sequences; roughly 20% of them were found once. Roughly a tenth of the sample is in the top ten clones.

Here the sequenced sample was PBMCs from blood, taken 5 days after vaccination. The chain employs TRBV4-2 and TRBJ1-2; the junction holds 10 bases that match TRBD1. The source of this sequence is a man in his fifties who received an inactivated influenza vaccine. Donor details come from another sample of the same person, matched by shared clones. The nucleotides are TGTGCCAGCAGCCAAGGACAGGGGGCGCAGACTTTATCTGGCTACACCTTC. Its protein reads: CASSQGQGAQTLSGYTF.